These 13 T cell receptor beta chains were all obtained from the same sample, sequenced in a study of cytomegalovirus exposure and HLA in healthy donors. The study ran its PCR with 60 Vbeta and 13 Jbeta primers. Sequencing used immunoSEQ multiplex PCR; TCRdb keeps in-frame clones, though not all of them. The sample lists 150,000 or so clones; about 80% were seen once. The sample taken for sequencing was PBMCs. These receptors were obtained from a man between 25 and 39 years old in good health and CMV-seronegative.

This chain joins TRBV10-3 and TRBJ2-7; TRBD1 agrees at 11 bases. The ends lost 2 bases at V and 6 bases at J; junction bases unmatched: 9. There are 16 residues in the CDR3. Germline V gene data show CDR1 as ENHRY and CDR2 as SYGVKD. CDR3 in amino acids: CAISEVDPGTGGEQYF. CDR3 DNA: TGTGCCATCAGTGAGGTAGACCCCGGGACAGGGGGCGAGCAGTACTTC.

The chain carries TRBV15 and TRBJ1-5; no clear D gene. V was cut by 1 base and J by 1 base, with 8 bases left in between. Per the germline V gene, CDR1 is LNHNV and CDR2 is YYDKDF (reference sequence). The CDR3 runs to 15 residues. CDR3 sequence: CATSRVRMSNQPQHF. The CDR3 nucleotides read TGTGCCACCAGCAGAGTCAGGATGAGCAATCAGCCCCAGCATTTT.

This chain joins TRBV10-3 and TRBJ2-3, with 10 bases aligning to TRBD2. V gave up 7 bases and J gave up 3 bases; unmatched junction bases: 7. Germline V gene data show CDR1 as ENHRY and CDR2 as SYGVKD. The CDR3 is 15 residues long. CDR3 coding DNA: TGTGCCATCACCGTAGCGGGAGGTGCGACAGATACGCAGTATTTT. Its protein is CAITVAGGATDTQYF.

The chain has TRBV5-1 and TRBJ2-7; TRBD1 is a possible D gene (6 bases). Trimming shortened V by 8 bases and J by 3 bases, and 9 bases separated the two germline ends. CDR1 and CDR2 from the germline V gene are SGHRS and YFSETQ. The CDR3 spans 11 residues. CDR3 amino acids: CASSGDYEQYF. The DNA for the CDR3 is TGCGCCAGTTCAGGGGACTACGAGCAGTACTTC. Variable domain in full (rest from reference TRBV5-1 and TRBJ2-7): KAGVTQTPRYLIKTRGQQVTLSCSPISGHRSVSWYQQTPGQGLQFLFEYFSETQRNKGNFPGRFSGRQFSNSRSEMNVSTLELGDSALYLCASSGDYEQYFGPGTRLTVT.

A single count supports this clone. V and J are TRBV19 and TRBJ1-5; D is perhaps TRBD1 (6 bases). Per germline, CDR1 LNHDA and CDR2 SQIVND (reference sequence). The CDR3 is 17 amino acids. Between the trimmed V and J ends, which lost 4 bases and 4 bases, there was a span of 20 bases. The CDR3 is CASSTQVTGYGNQPQHF. The CDR3 DNA reads TGTGCCAGTAGTACCCAAGTAACAGGGTACGGGAATCAGCCCCAGCATTTT.

The chain couples TRBV27 to TRBJ2-2; 8 positions agree with TRBD1. Trimming cost V 2 bases and J 6 bases; bases outside gene matches: 8. Germline V gives CDR1 MNHEY, CDR2 SMNVEV (reference sequence). This CDR3 region has 16 residues. The CDR3 sequence is CASSLVGTGSPGELFF. CDR3 nucleotide sequence: TGTGCCAGCAGTTTAGTAGGGACAGGTTCCCCCGGGGAGCTGTTTTTT.

V usage is TRBV27 and J usage is TRBJ1-6, with TRBD1 as a possible D gene (6 bases). CDR3 length: 15 residues. V shed 2 bases and J shed 5 bases, with 10 bases lying between them. CDR1 is MNHEY and CDR2 is SMNVEV in the germline V gene (reference sequence). The CDR3 DNA reads TGTGCCAGCAGTTTAAAACAGGGAAATAATTCACCCCTCCACTTT. It is translated as CASSLKQGNNSPLHF.

The gene calls are TRBV6-5 and TRBJ2-7; D is ambiguous. The V gene's germline CDR1 is MNHEY and CDR2 SVGAGI. Trimming left V 7 bases short and J 7 bases short, with 11 bases between. This CDR3 is built from 11 residues. The CDR3: CASTKRGEQYF. The CDR3 DNA sequence: TGTGCCAGCACCAAACGAGGAGAGCAGTACTTC.

This clone was seen a few times. The J gene is TRBJ1-2, the V gene TRBV7-2; 11 bases fit TRBD1. This CDR3 region has 17 residues. After removal of 5 bases from V and 7 bases from J, the junction contained 15 bases not matched to a gene. The germline gives CDR1 SGHTA, CDR2 FQGNSA. The DNA for the CDR3 is TGTGCCAGCAGCCTCTGGACAGGGGGCGGGTCAGAAGGTGGCTACACCTTC. Its protein is CASSLWTGGGSEGGYTF.

The V and J genes are TRBV6-4 and TRBJ2-7; TRBD2 matches at 7 bases. CDR3 length: 14 amino acids. Germline V CDR1 and CDR2: MRHNA, SNTAGT. V gave up 6 bases and J gave up 5 bases; unmatched junction bases: 10. The DNA for the CDR3 is TGTGCCAGCAGGGGAGGGACTTTAAGCGACGAGCAGTACTTC. Translated, it gives CASRGGTLSDEQYF.

This clone appeared once. The V call is TRBV7-3, the J call TRBJ2-1; D gene ambiguous. The CDR3 consists of 14 residues. The ends were cut back, 5 bases at V and 7 bases at J, with 15 bases in the middle. Germline V lookup: CDR1 SGHTA, CDR2 FQGTGA. The CDR3 loop reads CASSPLSLANEQFF. The CDR3 DNA reads as TGTGCCAGCAGCCCCCTCTCCCTGGCTAATGAGCAGTTCTTC.

This sequence joins TRBV28 and TRBJ2-6; 7 nucleotides agree with TRBD2. V was clipped by 7 bases and J by 2 bases; unmatched bases: 8. This CDR3 spans 16 amino acids. Germline V gene lookup returns CDR1 MDHEN and CDR2 SYDVKM. CDR3 region: CASTWEGQAGANVLTF. The CDR3 region has the DNA TGTGCCAGCACCTGGGAGGGGCAGGCTGGGGCCAACGTCCTGACTTTC.

The V gene is TRBV6-6, the J gene TRBJ2-7; a possible D gene is TRBD1 (8 bases). V was clipped by 5 bases and J by 6 bases, with 17 bases between them. Per the germline V gene, CDR1 is MNHNY and CDR2 is SVGAGI (reference sequence). The CDR3 consists of 14 residues. DNA for the CDR3: TGTGCCAGCAGTGACAACAGGGGGGGGTCCGAGCAGTACTTC. It translates to CASSDNRGGSEQYF.